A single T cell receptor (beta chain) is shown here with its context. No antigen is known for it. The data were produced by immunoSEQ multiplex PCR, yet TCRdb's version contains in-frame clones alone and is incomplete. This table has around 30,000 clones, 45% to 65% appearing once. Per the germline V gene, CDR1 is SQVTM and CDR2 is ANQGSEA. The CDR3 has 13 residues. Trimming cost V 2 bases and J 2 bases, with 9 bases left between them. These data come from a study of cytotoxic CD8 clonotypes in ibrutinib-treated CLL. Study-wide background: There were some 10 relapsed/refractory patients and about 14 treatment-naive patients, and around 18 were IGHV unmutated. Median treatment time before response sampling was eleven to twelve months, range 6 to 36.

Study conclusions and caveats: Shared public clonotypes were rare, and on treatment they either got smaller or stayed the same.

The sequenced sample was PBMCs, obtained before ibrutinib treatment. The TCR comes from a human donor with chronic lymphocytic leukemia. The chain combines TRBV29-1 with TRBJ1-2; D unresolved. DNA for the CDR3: TGCAGCGTTGAAAAACAGTCCAACTATGGCTACACCTTC. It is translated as CSVEKQSNYGYTF.